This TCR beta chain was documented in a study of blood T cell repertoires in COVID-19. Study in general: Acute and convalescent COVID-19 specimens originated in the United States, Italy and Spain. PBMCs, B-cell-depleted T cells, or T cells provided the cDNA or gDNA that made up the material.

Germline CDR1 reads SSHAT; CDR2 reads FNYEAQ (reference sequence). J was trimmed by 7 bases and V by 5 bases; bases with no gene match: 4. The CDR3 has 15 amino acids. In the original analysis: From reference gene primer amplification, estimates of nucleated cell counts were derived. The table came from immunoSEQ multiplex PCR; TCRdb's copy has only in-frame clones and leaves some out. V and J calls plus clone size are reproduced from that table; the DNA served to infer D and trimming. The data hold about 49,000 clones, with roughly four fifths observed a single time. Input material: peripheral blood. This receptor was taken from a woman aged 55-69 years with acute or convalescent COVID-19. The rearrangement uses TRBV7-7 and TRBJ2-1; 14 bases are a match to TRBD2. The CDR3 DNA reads TGTGCCAGCAGCCTGGGACTAGCGGGAGTAAATGAGCAGTTCTTC. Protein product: CASSLGLAGVNEQFF.